This T cell receptor beta chain was retrieved from a study of T cells in Graves' hyperthyroidism and ophthalmopathy. The study, taken as a whole, reports: With a median lead of about 6.9 months before onset, the model predicted ophthalmopathy.

With 2 bases removed from V and 0 bases from J, the gap between germline ends came to 11 bases. CDR3 length equals 15 residues. In germline, CDR1 is LGHNA, CDR2 YSLEER. There were TCR beta CDR3 regions amplified from RNA transcripts. The study used the HTBI primer set for a first-round RT-PCR of the TCR CDR3. TCRdb passed the multiplex PCR reads through MiXCR, listing each CDR3 protein once. The top ten clones hold 34% of a sample with hundreds of thousands of distinct CDR3 sequences, roughly 20% of them seen once. Remarks on this clonotype: Its antigen is still unknown.

In the ophthalmopathy cohort, Clinical Activity Score was at least 3, NOSPECS grade at least 4, and duration under 3 months. Clinical symptoms, serum thyroxine, TRAb, thyroid ultrasound and orbital computed tomography established diagnosis. The sample comprised blood. The chain has TRBV4-3 and TRBJ2-7; D ambiguous. The sequence was obtained from a man aged 30 to 39 with Graves' ophthalmopathy. CDR3: CASSQTVSPSYEQYF. CDR3 nucleotide sequence: TGCGCCAGCAGCCAAACCGTAAGTCCCTCCTACGAGCAGTACTTC.